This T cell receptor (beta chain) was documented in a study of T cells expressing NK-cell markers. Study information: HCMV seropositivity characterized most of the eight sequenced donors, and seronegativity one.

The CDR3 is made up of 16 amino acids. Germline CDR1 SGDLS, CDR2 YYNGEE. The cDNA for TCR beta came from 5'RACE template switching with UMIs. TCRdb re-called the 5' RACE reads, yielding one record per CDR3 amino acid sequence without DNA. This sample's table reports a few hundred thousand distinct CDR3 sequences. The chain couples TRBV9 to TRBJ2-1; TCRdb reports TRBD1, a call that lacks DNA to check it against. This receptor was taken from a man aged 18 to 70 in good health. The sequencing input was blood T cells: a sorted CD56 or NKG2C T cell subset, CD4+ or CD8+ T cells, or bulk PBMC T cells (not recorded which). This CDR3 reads CASSASIQGGQDEQFF. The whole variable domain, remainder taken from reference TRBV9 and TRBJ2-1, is DSGVTQTPKHLITATGQRVTLRCSPRSGDLSVYWYQQSLDQGLQFLIQYYNGEERAKGNILERFSAQQFPDLHSELNLSSLELGDSALYFCASSASIQGGQDEQFFGPGTRLTVL.